This T cell receptor beta chain was obtained from a study of T cells in severe cutaneous drug reactions. Findings and caveats of the study: All seven CBZ-SJS/TEN blister samples shared a public TCRbeta CDR3 at mean approximately 13%.

The CDR3 sequence is 14 residues long. Germline V lookup: CDR1 SQVTM, CDR2 ANQGSEA. On this clonotype itself: Its antigen remains unknown.

TCR subtype-specific primers in iRepertoire multiplex PCR prepared libraries for bulk and single-cell sequencing. From its re-call of the multiplex PCR reads, TCRdb lists each CDR3 protein once, without DNA. This sample contains 9,500 to 13,000 distinct CDR3 sequences. Carbamazepine had induced Stevens-Johnson syndrome or toxic epidermal necrolysis in the sequenced donors. The receptor was derived from a human donor with Stevens-Johnson syndrome, a severe cutaneous drug reaction. This chain joins TRBV29-1 and TRBJ2-2; the D gene TCRdb calls, TRBD2, cannot be checked with no DNA. The sequenced material came from cells from a skin blister. CDR3: CSVWGDRNTGELFF.